The next 19 T cell receptor beta chains were all read from a single sample in a study of blood T cell repertoires in COVID-19. Here immunoSEQ multiplex PCR was the method, and the copy in TCRdb shows in-frame clones only, minus some. Found here are hundreds of thousands of clones, around 86% of them singletons; the top ten hold around 16%. What was sequenced was PBMCs or T cells enriched from blood (not recorded which). Every receptor here comes from a man between 18 and 35 years old who had recovered from COVID-19.

This chain uses TRBV3-1 (or the pseudogene TRBV3-2) with TRBJ2-5; possible D gene TRBD2, 6 bases. The CDR3 sequence is 16 residues long. The germline CDR1 and CDR2 sequences are LGHDT and YNNKEL (reference sequence). Trimming stripped 0 bases from V and 4 bases from J, with 15 bases between. This CDR3 is CASSQDNSGVGETQYF. CDR3 nucleotides: TGTGCCAGCAGCCAAGATAACTCGGGGGTTGGAGAGACCCAGTACTTC.

The count of this clone is one. This rearrangement joins TRBV27 to TRBJ1-1; D remains unclear. This CDR3 is 14 amino acids long. V was trimmed by 7 bases and J by 2 bases, leaving 14 bases between them. CDR1 and CDR2 from the germline V gene are MNHEY and SMNVEV (reference sequence). In DNA form, the CDR3 reads TGTGCCAGCAAACCACCCAGGTTAAACACTGAAGCTTTCTTT. It yields the protein CASKPPRLNTEAFF.

The chain couples TRBV29-1 to TRBJ2-7, with a weak D call TRBD2 (5 bases). The CDR3 is 14 residues long. The ends were cut back, 4 bases at V and 1 base at J, with 14 bases in the middle. CDR1 is SQVTM, CDR2 ANQGSEA, per germline. CDR3 DNA: TGCAGCGTTGGGAGGAAGGGATATTCCTACGAGCAGTACTTC. It specifies CSVGRKGYSYEQYF.

The chain has TRBV2 and TRBJ2-7; D not certain. The germline CDR1 and CDR2 sequences are SNHLY and FYNNEI. The CDR3 is 11 residues long. Trimming cost V 7 bases and J 5 bases, with 9 bases left between them. The CDR3 bases are TGTGCCAGCAACTTGAGAAACGAGCAGTACTTC. Translated: CASNLRNEQYF.

The chain uses TRBV30 and TRBJ1-2; D possibly corresponds to TRBD1 (6 bases). Trimming stripped 6 bases from V and 2 bases from J, with 7 bases between. The CDR3 loop spans 11 amino acids. Germline CDR1 is GTSNPN and CDR2 is SVGIG (reference sequence). CDR3 region: CACGQNYGYTF. The CDR3 bases are TGTGCCTGTGGACAGAACTATGGCTACACCTTC.

This sequence joins TRBV7-9 and TRBJ1-2; 10 bases fit TRBD1. Looked up from germline, CDR1 is SEHNR and CDR2 is FQNEAQ (reference sequence). V shed 4 bases, J shed 8 bases, and the junction held 7 bases outside the gene matches. The length of the CDR3 is 14 residues. CDR3 region: CASSSGGTGVGYTF. In DNA form, the CDR3 reads TGTGCCAGCAGCTCAGGAGGGACAGGGGTAGGCTACACCTTC.

The chain recombines TRBV11-2 with TRBJ2-7; TRBD1 agrees at 7 bases. The V and J ends lost 5 bases and 6 bases, in that order; junction bases with no gene match: 7. The CDR3 sequence is 13 residues long. Germline V gene sequence: CDR1 SGHAT, CDR2 FQNNGV. CDR3 bases: TGTGCCAGCAGCACCGGGACAGTGAGCGAGCAGTACTTC. Protein sequence: CASSTGTVSEQYF. The full variable domain, completed using reference TRBV11-2 and TRBJ2-7, is EAGVAQSPRYKIIEKRQSVAFWCNPISGHATLYWYQQILGQGPKLLIQFQNNGVVDDSQLPKDRFSAERLKGVDSTLKIQPAKLEDSAVYLCASSTGTVSEQYFGPGTRLTVT.

This chain joins TRBV19 and TRBJ2-3; tentative D call: TRBD2 (6 bases). CDR1 and CDR2 from the germline V gene are LNHDA and SQIVND (reference sequence). The length of the CDR3 is 16 residues. The germline V and J ends were trimmed by 5 bases and 1 base, with 16 bases remaining between them. The CDR3 region is CASSARGGGRTDTQYF. CDR3 bases: TGTGCCAGTAGTGCGCGGGGTGGGGGTCGCACAGATACGCAGTATTTT.

The rearrangement links TRBV19 to TRBJ1-3; unclear D gene. The CDR3 sequence is 11 residues long. The germline gives CDR1 LNHDA, CDR2 SQIVND (reference sequence). V dropped 3 bases and J dropped 7 bases, with 4 bases sitting between them. Written as DNA, the CDR3 is TGTGCCAGTAGTATGGCTAACACCATATATTTT. Protein sequence: CASSMANTIYF.

This sequence joins TRBV3-1 (or the pseudogene TRBV3-2) and TRBJ1-6, with unresolved D. Germline loops: CDR1 LGHDT, CDR2 YNNKEL (reference sequence). CDR3 length: 13 amino acids. The germline V and J ends were trimmed by 4 bases and 9 bases, with 10 bases remaining between them. Here the CDR3 DNA reads TGTGCCAGCAGCCTTCCGACGGGTTCACCCCTCCACTTT. This translates into CASSLPTGSPLHF.

The rearrangement joins TRBV3-1 (or the pseudogene TRBV3-2) to TRBJ1-5; D unclear. The CDR3 extends over 14 amino acids. Trimming stripped 2 bases from V and 6 bases from J, with 11 bases between. Germline V gives CDR1 LGHDT, CDR2 YNNKEL (reference sequence). CDR3 nucleotide sequence: TGTGCCAGCAGCCAACAACTCCGGGGTCAGCCCCAGCATTTT. Amino acids: CASSQQLRGQPQHF.

The CDR3 protein is CASSIQQGDSSPLHF. For the CDR3, the DNA is TGTGCCAGTAGTATTCAACAGGGGGATAGTTCACCCCTCCACTTT. This chain links TRBV19 with TRBJ1-6, with 8 bases identical to TRBD1. This CDR3 contains 15 residues. Germline values: CDR1 LNHDA, CDR2 SQIVND (reference sequence). J gave up 9 bases and V 3 bases, and 7 bases lay outside the gene matches. Looking up the rest from reference TRBV19 and TRBJ1-6 gives the full variable domain: DGGITQSPKYLFRKEGQNVTLSCEQNLNHDAMYWYRQDPGQGLRLIYYSQIVNDFQKGDIAEGYSVSREKKESFPLTVTSAQKNPTAFYLCASSIQQGDSSPLHFGNGTRLTVT.

CDR3 region: CASSQDHASETQYF. DNA of the CDR3: TGTGCCAGCAGCCAAGATCATGCCAGTGAGACCCAGTACTTC. The chain is built from TRBV3-1 (or the pseudogene TRBV3-2) and TRBJ2-5; D remains ambiguous. Trimming shortened V by 0 bases and J by 5 bases, and 10 bases separated the two germline ends. The CDR3 has 14 residues. The V gene's germline CDR1 is LGHDT and CDR2 YNNKEL (reference sequence).

This clone is a singleton in its sample. The chain has TRBV5-4 and TRBJ1-2; 9 bases are shared with TRBD1. The CDR3 sequence is 14 residues long. Trimming at V came to 4 bases and at J to 6 bases, leaving 7 bases not matched to a gene. Per germline, CDR1 SGHNT and CDR2 YYREEE (reference sequence). DNA for the CDR3: TGTGCCAGCAGCGGGACAGGGAGGGATAATGGCTACACCTTC. Its protein product is CASSGTGRDNGYTF.

The gene calls are TRBV2 and TRBJ1-5; D remains ambiguous. Trimming cost V 1 base and J 9 bases, with 7 bases left between them. CDR1 is SNHLY and CDR2 is FYNNEI in the germline V gene. CDR3 length equals 12 residues. This CDR3 is CASSEVSGPQHF. The CDR3 DNA reads TGTGCCAGCAGTGAAGTATCGGGGCCCCAGCATTTT. The full variable domain, its missing parts supplied by reference TRBV2 and TRBJ1-5, is EPEVTQTPSHQVTQMGQEVILRCVPISNHLYFYWYRQILGQKVEFLVSFYNNEISEKSEIFDDQFSVERPDGSNFTLKIRSTKLEDSAMYFCASSEVSGPQHFGDGTRLSIL.

This clone was seen more than once but under ten times. This chain joins TRBV3-1 (or the pseudogene TRBV3-2) and TRBJ1-4; the D gene is possibly TRBD1 (5 bases). CDR1 and CDR2 (germline): LGHDT, YNNKEL (reference sequence). This CDR3 comprises 17 residues. Deletions cut 4 bases from V and 0 bases from J, with 15 bases between. The CDR3 DNA follows: TGTGCCAGCAGCCTATGGGAAGGGGTGACAACTAATGAAAAACTGTTTTTT. Translation: CASSLWEGVTTNEKLFF.

The chain uses TRBV2 and TRBJ1-6; 11 bases agree with TRBD1. After removal of 6 bases from V and 8 bases from J, the junction contained 3 bases not matched to a gene. The CDR3 consists of 14 residues. Germline V gene lookup returns CDR1 SNHLY and CDR2 FYNNEI. CDR3 DNA: TGTGCCAGCAGCGCGGGACAGGGGGATTCACCCCTCCACTTT. As protein: CASSAGQGDSPLHF.

This rearrangement joins TRBV20-1 to TRBJ1-2; TRBD1 aligns across 10 bases. V shed 6 bases, J shed 6 bases, and the junction held 1 base outside the gene matches. The CDR3 sequence is 11 residues long. CDR1 DFQATT and CDR2 SNEGSKA come from the germline V gene (reference sequence). CDR3 in amino acids: CSAGTGDGYTF. CDR3 bases: TGCAGTGCCGGGACAGGGGATGGCTACACCTTC.

The rearrangement uses TRBV5-6 and TRBJ2-1, with 12 bases identical to TRBD2. This CDR3 is built from 16 residues. Losses at the gene ends were 7 bases for V and 1 base for J; bases not matched to a gene: 6. From germline, CDR1 is SGHDT and CDR2 YYEEEE. This CDR3 reads CASRRLAGGSYNEQFF. CDR3 coding DNA: TGTGCCAGCCGCCGTCTAGCGGGGGGGTCCTACAATGAGCAGTTCTTC.